Presented here are 21 T cell receptor beta chains from one specimen sequenced in a study of T-cell memory formation after mild COVID-19. TCRdb re-derived calls from the 5' RACE reads in MiXCR, one entry per CDR3 protein. The table lists under 300,000 distinct CDR3 sequences, around 8% of them singletons. The material sequenced was PBMCs or a T cell subset sorted from them (not recorded which). Every receptor here comes from a man aged 18 to 29 who had mild COVID-19 (a few samples of this study predate the infection). Cell type and time point are not known.

The genes are TRBV7-2 and TRBJ2-5, with 7 bases matching TRBD2. Trimming at V came to 2 bases and at J to 5 bases, leaving 5 bases not matched to a gene. The CDR3 spans 14 residues. Germline assignment: CDR1 SGHTA and CDR2 FQGNSA. The CDR3 loop reads CASSLLAARETQYF. In DNA form, the CDR3 reads TGTGCCAGCAGCTTACTAGCGGCGCGCGAGACCCAGTACTTC.

This clonotype was seen ten or more times. The V and J genes are TRBV7-9 and TRBJ1-1, with D hard to call. The V gene's germline CDR1 is SEHNR and CDR2 FQNEAQ (reference sequence). The V and J ends lost 8 bases and 1 base respectively, with 8 bases between them. The CDR3 sequence is 12 residues long. CDR3: CASGTRNTEAFF. The CDR3 DNA is TGTGCCAGCGGTACTCGGAACACTGAAGCTTTCTTT.

There are a few counts of this clonotype. The CDR3 DNA is TGTGCCAGCAGCCCGTACGTGGGCACAGATACGCAGTATTTT. The encoded protein is CASSPYVGTDTQYF. The rearrangement links TRBV7-8 to TRBJ2-3; D gene uncertain. Trimming removed 5 bases at V and 1 base at J, with 10 bases between. Germline V gene sequence: CDR1 SGHVS, CDR2 FQNEAQ. This CDR3 comprises 14 residues. Variable domain in full (rest from reference TRBV7-8 and TRBJ2-3): GAGVSQSPRYKVAKRGQDVALRCDPISGHVSLFWYQQALGQGPEFLTYFQNEAQLDKSGLPSDRFFAERPEGSVSTLKIQRTQQEDSAVYLCASSPYVGTDTQYFGPGTRLTVL.

This clonotype has a handful of counts. V usage is TRBV7-2 and J usage is TRBJ2-2; 8 bases are shared with TRBD1. This CDR3 spans 16 amino acids. CDR1 is SGHTA and CDR2 is FQGNSA in the germline V gene. The V and J ends lost 5 bases and 4 bases, in that order; junction bases with no gene match: 9. The CDR3, as DNA: TGTGCCAGCAGCCCAGTCGGGACAGGTACCACCGGGGAGCTGTTTTTT. Protein: CASSPVGTGTTGELFF.

This clonotype has a handful of counts. The V and J genes are TRBV12-3 or TRBV12-4 and TRBJ2-5; TRBD2 is a possible D gene (5 bases). This CDR3 is built from 14 residues. V was clipped by 2 bases and J by 5 bases, with 12 bases between them. The CDR3 coding sequence is TGTGCCAGCAGTTTATTTCCGGGGTGGGAGACCCAGTACTTC. Its translation: CASSLFPGWETQYF.

This chain connects TRBV7-3 to TRBJ2-2; 9 nucleotides line up with TRBD2. The CDR3 contains 16 residues. The V segment lost 0 bases and the J segment 4 bases; nucleotides outside the gene matches: 3. In germline, CDR1 is SGHTA, CDR2 FQGTGA. The CDR3 region is CASSLTASGVTGELFF. The CDR3 DNA reads TGTGCCAGCAGCTTAACGGCTAGCGGGGTCACCGGGGAGCTGTTTTTT.

This clonotype turned up a few times. The chain combines TRBV20-1 with TRBJ2-1, with TRBD2 as a possible D gene (5 bases). There are 15 residues in the CDR3. Germline V gene lookup returns CDR1 DFQATT and CDR2 SNEGSKA (reference sequence). V was cut by 3 bases and J by 1 base, with 13 bases left in between. CDR3 loop: CSAREELGSYNEQFF. In nucleotides, the CDR3 is TGCAGTGCTAGGGAGGAGCTTGGTTCCTACAATGAGCAGTTCTTC.

There are a few counts of this clonotype. The V and J genes are TRBV5-1 and TRBJ2-6, with TRBD2 identical over 7 bases. The ends lost 7 bases at V and 2 bases at J; junction bases unmatched: 6. Per the germline V gene, CDR1 is SGHRS and CDR2 is YFSETQ. This CDR3 is built from 15 residues. CDR3 nucleotides: TGCGCCAGCTCGGGAGGTTGGGCTGGGGCCAACGTCCTGACTTTC. Translated: CASSGGWAGANVLTF.

This sequence joins TRBV12-3 or TRBV12-4 and TRBJ1-1; D remains unclear. V was cut by 6 bases and J by 2 bases, with 16 bases left in between. This CDR3 is 15 amino acids long. Written as DNA, the CDR3 is TGTGCCAGCAGCCCCAGTGGCAACCTAAACACTGAAGCTTTCTTT. Amino acids: CASSPSGNLNTEAFF.

A few counts support this clonotype. The rearrangement links TRBV20-1 to TRBJ1-3, with D tentatively TRBD1 (5 bases). V was cut by 3 bases and J by 3 bases, with 9 bases left in between. The length of the CDR3 is 13 residues. Germline CDR1 DFQATT, CDR2 SNEGSKA (reference sequence). For the CDR3, the DNA is TGCAGTGCTAGCAGGGTAGATGGAAACACCATATATTTT. This gives the protein CSASRVDGNTIYF.

At least ten counts were recorded for this clonotype. J is TRBJ2-2 and V is TRBV7-8; TRBD2 is a possible D gene (6 bases). V lost 1 base and J lost 2, with 11 bases in between. Germline CDR1 SGHVS, CDR2 FQNEAQ. The CDR3 consists of 16 residues. The CDR3 DNA reads TGTGCCAGCAGCTTAGGCTCGGGGGTCAACACCGGGGAGCTGTTTTTT. Protein: CASSLGSGVNTGELFF. Drawing the rest from reference TRBV7-8 and TRBJ2-2, the complete variable domain is GAGVSQSPRYKVAKRGQDVALRCDPISGHVSLFWYQQALGQGPEFLTYFQNEAQLDKSGLPSDRFFAERPEGSVSTLKIQRTQQEDSAVYLCASSLGSGVNTGELFFGEGSRLTVL.

This clonotype was picked up a small number of times. The rearrangement uses TRBV10-3 and TRBJ2-7, with 8 bases aligning to TRBD1. The trim removed 5 bases at V and 5 bases at J, leaving 8 bases unmatched. The CDR3 spans 14 residues. Germline V lookup: CDR1 ENHRY, CDR2 SYGVKD. In DNA, the CDR3 is TGTGCCATCAGTAGAGACAGGGGTAGGGACGAGCAGTACGTC. This codes for CAISRDRGRDEQYV.

This chain links TRBV19 with TRBJ2-1, with D maybe TRBD2 (6 bases). The CDR3 is made up of 16 amino acids. Germline CDR1 LNHDA, CDR2 SQIVND (reference sequence). V was cut by 2 bases and J by 8 bases, with 19 bases left in between. The CDR3 sequence is CASSISRGTLLYEQFF. DNA for the CDR3: TGTGCCAGTAGTATATCCCGGGGGACTCTCCTATATGAGCAGTTCTTC.

With respect to this clonotype: One end of the junction fails to match germline, which may point to a read error. The chain uses TRBV24-1 and TRBJ2-3; no reliable D call. The CDR3 runs to 17 residues. Germline loops: CDR1 KGHDR, CDR2 SFDVKD. DNA for the CDR3: TGTGCCTCCAGTGATTTTCCGGAATGGCCAAGCGCAGATACGCAGTATTTT. This encodes CASSDFPEWPSADTQYF.

The rearrangement links TRBV4-1 to TRBJ2-3, with D maybe TRBD1 (5 bases). Trimming stripped 4 bases from V and 6 bases from J, with 17 bases between. This CDR3 region has 15 residues. Germline values: CDR1 MGHRA, CDR2 YSYEKL. The DNA of the CDR3 is TGCGCCAGCAGCCCCCGACAGACCGTCACGGATACGCAGTATTTT. Protein: CASSPRQTVTDTQYF.

A few counts support this clonotype. The chain carries TRBV5-8 and TRBJ1-2; D uncertain. Trimming took off 2 bases at V and 4 bases at J, with 6 bases between the two ends. This CDR3 has 12 amino acids. From germline, CDR1 is SGHTS and CDR2 YDEGEE. The CDR3: CASSFASYGYTF. The CDR3 DNA reads as TGTGCCAGCAGCTTTGCCAGCTATGGCTACACCTTC.

Ten or more counts support this clonotype. The rearrangement joins TRBV7-9 to TRBJ1-1, with 9 bases aligning to TRBD1. V shed 5 bases and J 1 base; nucleotides not matched to a gene: 2. This CDR3 spans 14 amino acids. Per germline, CDR1 SEHNR and CDR2 FQNEAQ (reference sequence). The CDR3 is CASSQGQGNTEAFF. CDR3 bases: TGTGCCAGCAGCCAGGGACAGGGGAACACTGAAGCTTTCTTT.

This clonotype turned up a few times. The chain is built from TRBV7-8 and TRBJ2-7; D is perhaps TRBD2 (5 bases). The CDR3 runs 14 residues. Germline V gene data show CDR1 as SGHVS and CDR2 as FQNEAQ. The V end lost 1 base, the J end lost 2 bases, and 9 bases lay between the germline ends. The CDR3 spells CASSLVGRTYEQYV. The CDR3 nucleotides read TGTGCCAGCAGCTTAGTGGGGAGAACCTACGAGCAGTACGTC.

This clonotype has only a few counts. The V and J genes are TRBV6-1 and TRBJ2-3, with 11 bases that match TRBD2. Germline V gives CDR1 MNHNS, CDR2 SASEGT. The CDR3 runs to 15 residues. J gave up 4 bases and V 6 bases, and 6 bases lay outside the gene matches. The chain's CDR3 is CASRTLAGGPDTQYF. DNA for the CDR3: TGTGCCAGCAGGACCCTAGCGGGGGGTCCAGATACGCAGTATTTT.

This clonotype was recorded at least ten times. The chain links TRBV7-9 to TRBJ2-5; weak D call: TRBD2 (6 bases). The CDR3 is 13 residues long. V dropped 4 bases and J dropped 5 bases, with 11 bases sitting between them. The germline V gene encodes CDR1 SEHNR and CDR2 FQNEAQ (reference sequence). The chain's CDR3 is CASSSGLWETQYF. CDR3 in DNA: TGTGCCAGCAGCTCGGGACTGTGGGAGACCCAGTACTTC.

The V call is TRBV6-5, the J call TRBJ1-2; unclear D gene. Trimming removed 8 bases from V and 4 bases from J, with 8 bases in between. The CDR3 spans 11 residues. Germline V gene lookup returns CDR1 MNHEY and CDR2 SVGAGI. The CDR3 here is CASGRVYGYTF. CDR3 coding DNA: TGTGCCAGCGGGAGAGTCTATGGCTACACCTTC.